These 25 T cell receptor beta chains were all obtained from the same sample, sequenced in a study of T cell changes during pregnancy in multiple sclerosis. The method was immunoSEQ multiplex PCR; TCRdb's version includes in-frame clones alone and lacks a portion of them. The sample has 45,000 to 50,000 clones, about 90% seen once. Source: CD4+ T cells from peripheral blood mononuclear cells, taken in the second trimester of pregnancy. These TCRs come from a female donor in good health, enrolled as a control in a pregnancy study.

The chain uses TRBV7-2 and TRBJ2-7, with D perhaps matching TRBD2 (6 bases). The CDR3 covers 14 residues. Germline V gives CDR1 SGHTA, CDR2 FQGNSA. The V gene lost 1 base and the J gene lost 7 bases, with 14 bases spanning the gap. CDR3 region: CASSLESWAGEQYF. The DNA for the CDR3 is TGTGCCAGCAGCTTAGAGTCCTGGGCGGGAGAGCAGTACTTC.

The V and J genes are TRBV18 and TRBJ2-1; 14 bases are a match to TRBD2. After removal of 3 bases from V and 6 bases from J, the junction contained 7 bases not matched to a gene. CDR3 length equals 17 residues. Germline CDR1 and CDR2: KGHSH and LQKENI. CDR3 sequence reads: CASSPSTSGGDRNEQFF. CDR3 coding DNA: TGTGCCAGCTCACCCTCGACTAGCGGGGGGGATCGCAATGAGCAGTTCTTC.

The chain is built from TRBV30 and TRBJ1-2, with a weak D call TRBD1 (6 bases). Trimming stripped 0 bases from V and 5 bases from J, with 10 bases between. The CDR3 is 13 residues long. Germline CDR1 reads GTSNPN; CDR2 reads SVGIG (reference sequence). The CDR3 region has the DNA TGTGCCTGGAGTGTACGACAGGCATATGGCTACACCTTC. Translating it yields CAWSVRQAYGYTF.

The chain uses TRBV5-4 and TRBJ1-1, with unresolved D. Trimming shortened V by 4 bases and J by 4 bases, and 14 bases separated the two germline ends. Germline CDR1 and CDR2: SGHNT and YYREEE (reference sequence). CDR3 size: 14 residues. In nucleotides, the CDR3 is TGTGCCAGCAGCCCGGCGTTACGGGGCACTGAAGCTTTCTTT. Its protein product is CASSPALRGTEAFF.

The chain has TRBV5-4 and TRBJ1-3; D unclear. The CDR3 contains 14 residues. CDR1 and CDR2 from the germline V gene are SGHNT and YYREEE (reference sequence). Trimming took off 0 bases at V and 4 bases at J, with 8 bases between the two ends. Written as DNA, the CDR3 is TGTGCCAGCAGCTTGGACTCTCGGGGAAACACCATATATTTT. Its protein is CASSLDSRGNTIYF.

The chain uses TRBV5-6 and TRBJ1-6; TRBD1 agrees at 9 bases. The V gene's germline CDR1 is SGHDT and CDR2 YYEEEE. Trimming took 0 bases from V and 9 from J; bases not matched to a gene: 4. The CDR3 runs to 15 residues. As DNA, the CDR3 is TGTGCCAGCAGCTTGGCCGGGACAGGGAGTTCACCCCTCCACTTT. Encoded protein: CASSLAGTGSSPLHF.

J is TRBJ2-1 and V is TRBV6-6; D is possibly TRBD1 (5 bases). Germline CDR1 MNHNY, CDR2 SVGAGI (reference sequence). V lost 0 bases, J lost 6 bases, and 9 bases lay in between. This CDR3 contains 14 residues. The CDR3 protein is CASSYSPDSNEQFF. CDR3 bases: TGTGCCAGCAGTTACTCTCCCGACAGCAATGAGCAGTTCTTC.

This chain connects TRBV7-9 to TRBJ1-4; 9 nucleotides align to TRBD1. J lost 3 bases, V lost 6 bases, and 8 bases had no gene match. CDR3 length: 16 residues. CDR1 is SEHNR and CDR2 is FQNEAQ in the germline V gene (reference sequence). The CDR3 region has the DNA TGTGCCAGCAGACCGGACAGGGGTTTTGCTAATGAAAAACTGTTTTTT. Translation gives CASRPDRGFANEKLFF.

This chain joins TRBV18 and TRBJ1-1; no firm D call. Trimming cost V 7 bases and J 0 bases, with 12 bases left between them. Per the germline V gene, CDR1 is KGHSH and CDR2 is LQKENI. The CDR3 has 14 amino acids. CDR3 nucleotides: TGTGCCAGCTTATCACAGAGCATGAACACTGAAGCTTTCTTT. Residues: CASLSQSMNTEAFF.

V usage is TRBV10-3 and J usage is TRBJ1-5; 9 bases are shared with TRBD1. Germline lookup yields CDR1 ENHRY and CDR2 SYGVKD. V was pared by 6 bases and J by 7 bases, with 10 bases of the junction left unmatched. The CDR3 has 15 amino acids. This CDR3 is CAIRGGQGQDQPQHF. The CDR3 DNA sequence: TGTGCCATCAGGGGGGGACAGGGTCAAGACCAGCCCCAGCATTTT.

The chain combines TRBV15 with TRBJ1-2; 8 nucleotides agree with TRBD1. This CDR3 is built from 15 residues. Germline lookup yields CDR1 LNHNV and CDR2 YYDKDF (reference sequence). The V segment lost 1 base and the J segment 3 bases; nucleotides outside the gene matches: 4. In DNA, the CDR3 is TGTGCCACCAGCAGAGTAGCAGGGGGCGACTATGGCTACACCTTC. Its translation: CATSRVAGGDYGYTF.

The chain joins TRBV19 to TRBJ1-3, with 7 bases fitting TRBD1. With V trimmed by 5 bases and J by 9 bases, 10 bases remained unmatched. This CDR3 has 14 residues. Germline loops: CDR1 LNHDA, CDR2 SQIVND (reference sequence). CDR3 nucleotides: TGTGCCAGTAGTTCACAGGGGCCGTGGGGCACCATATATTTT. Amino acids: CASSSQGPWGTIYF. The complete variable domain, with remaining parts taken from reference TRBV19 and TRBJ1-3, reads DGGITQSPKYLFRKEGQNVTLSCEQNLNHDAMYWYRQDPGQGLRLIYYSQIVNDFQKGDIAEGYSVSREKKESFPLTVTSAQKNPTAFYLCASSSQGPWGTIYFGEGSWLTVV.

The rearrangement uses TRBV10-3 and TRBJ1-2; TRBD1 aligns across 9 bases. CDR1 is ENHRY, CDR2 SYGVKD, per germline. The ends lost 7 bases at V and 5 bases at J; junction bases unmatched: 5. The CDR3 totals 13 residues. The CDR3 region has the DNA TGTGCCATCACCCCGGGACAGGGTTATGGCTACACCTTC. Translated, it gives CAITPGQGYGYTF.

In its sample, this clone ranks as medium-sized. The chain's CDR3 is CASADRVRVGYTF. The CDR3, as DNA: TGTGCCAGCGCAGACAGGGTGAGGGTCGGCTACACCTTC. The chain links TRBV19 to TRBJ1-2, with 7 bases identical to TRBD1. The CDR3 sequence is 13 residues long. From germline, CDR1 is LNHDA and CDR2 SQIVND (reference sequence). V dropped 9 bases and J dropped 8; count of bases not matched to a gene: 12.

The chain carries TRBV7-2 and TRBJ2-7; D may be TRBD2 (7 bases). The germline gives CDR1 SGHTA, CDR2 FQGNSA. Between the trimmed V and J ends, which lost 5 bases and 2 bases, there was a span of 16 bases. The CDR3 runs 15 residues. The CDR3 loop reads CASSPAGRGAYEQYF. DNA of the CDR3: TGTGCCAGCAGCCCAGCGGGGAGGGGGGCCTACGAGCAGTACTTC.

This clone was seen once. The CDR3 DNA follows: TGTGCCAGCAGCCCAGCCGGTGGCCCGGAGGCTGGCTACACCTTC. Translating gives CASSPAGGPEAGYTF. The J gene is TRBJ1-2, the V gene TRBV5-4; D gene unclear. Germline loops: CDR1 SGHNT, CDR2 YYREEE (reference sequence). V lost 4 bases and J lost 7, with 20 bases in between. The CDR3 is made up of 15 amino acids.

The V and J genes are TRBV19 and TRBJ2-6; D remains ambiguous. The ends were cut back, 5 bases at V and 1 base at J, with 3 bases in the middle. The V gene's germline CDR1 is LNHDA and CDR2 SQIVND (reference sequence). The CDR3 consists of 13 residues. In DNA, the CDR3 is TGTGCCAGTAGTCATTCTGGGGCCAACGTCCTGACTTTC. Its translation: CASSHSGANVLTF.

The chain joins TRBV4-2 to TRBJ1-1; 8 bases are shared with TRBD1. In germline, CDR1 is LGHNA, CDR2 YNFKEQ. CDR3 size: 15 residues. Losses at the gene ends were 4 bases for V and 3 bases for J; bases not matched to a gene: 7. The CDR3 region is CASSPGTGGDTEAFF. DNA of the CDR3: TGTGCCAGCAGCCCCGGGACAGGAGGGGACACTGAAGCTTTCTTT.

Concerning this clone itself: An end of the junction differs from the germline gene, which may be a read error. This same CDR3 is encoded by further DNA sequences in the sample. This sequence joins TRBV6-5 and TRBJ1-3; maybe TRBD1 (6 bases). Germline V gene sequence: CDR1 MNHEY, CDR2 SVGAGI. The CDR3 runs to 14 residues. In DNA form, the CDR3 reads TGCGCCAGCAGTAAACAGGGTTCTGGAAACACCATATATTTT. Translating it yields CASSKQGSGNTIYF.

This chain connects TRBV2 to TRBJ1-1, with D possibly being TRBD1 (5 bases). V lost 5 bases, J lost 2 bases, and 9 bases lay in between. Germline-derived CDR1 and CDR2 are SNHLY and FYNNEI. The CDR3 extends over 13 amino acids. This CDR3 reads CASSTQVNTEAFF. In DNA, the CDR3 is TGTGCCAGCAGTACACAGGTTAACACTGAAGCTTTCTTT.

V gene TRBV2 combines with J gene TRBJ1-3; 7 bases agree with TRBD1. CDR3 length: 13 amino acids. Looked up from germline, CDR1 is SNHLY and CDR2 is FYNNEI. V lost 9 bases, J lost 6 bases, and 8 bases stayed unmatched. The chain's CDR3 is CASGQGGQNTIYF. In nucleotides, the CDR3 is TGTGCCAGTGGGCAGGGGGGACAAAACACCATATATTTT.

This chain links TRBV9 with TRBJ2-3; possible D gene TRBD2, 6 bases. CDR3 length equals 13 residues. The V and J ends lost 4 bases and 7 bases respectively, with 13 bases between them. The germline CDR1 and CDR2 sequences are SGDLS and YYNGEE. The CDR3 DNA reads TGTGCCAGCAGCCCGGGTAGCGGAAATACGCAGTATTTT. Residues: CASSPGSGNTQYF.

The V and J genes are TRBV30 and TRBJ1-3, with D perhaps matching TRBD1 (5 bases). This CDR3 has 15 residues. Trimming left V 2 bases short and J 1 base short, with 12 bases between. The germline CDR1 and CDR2 sequences are GTSNPN and SVGIG (reference sequence). The CDR3 is CAWSISGHSGNTIYF. CDR3 nucleotide sequence: TGTGCCTGGAGTATCTCAGGGCATTCTGGAAACACCATATATTTT. Filled out from reference TRBV30 and TRBJ1-3, the complete variable domain reads SQTIHQWPATLVQPVGSPLSLECTVEGTSNPNLYWYRQAAGRGLQLLFYSVGIGQISSEVPQNLSASRPQDRQFILSSKKLLLSDSGFYLCAWSISGHSGNTIYFGEGSWLTVV.

This chain connects TRBV11-3 to TRBJ2-7; D may be TRBD2 (6 bases). With 1 base removed from V and 6 bases from J, the gap between germline ends came to 10 bases. The germline V gene has CDR1 SGHNT and CDR2 YENEEA. The CDR3 extends over 13 amino acids. CDR3 protein: CASSLGGVVEQYF. CDR3 nucleotides: TGTGCCAGCAGCTTAGGGGGGGTGGTCGAGCAGTACTTC.

The genes are TRBV4-3 and TRBJ2-1; 10 bases match TRBD2. CDR3 length: 19 amino acids. Trimming removed 0 bases from V and 4 bases from J; junction bases left unmatched: 12. CDR1 and CDR2 (germline): LGHNA, YSLEER. The CDR3 nucleotides read TGCGCCAGCAGCCAAGAACCCCCCAGGCTAGCGGGGGAATACAATGAGCAGTTCTTC. Amino acids: CASSQEPPRLAGEYNEQFF.